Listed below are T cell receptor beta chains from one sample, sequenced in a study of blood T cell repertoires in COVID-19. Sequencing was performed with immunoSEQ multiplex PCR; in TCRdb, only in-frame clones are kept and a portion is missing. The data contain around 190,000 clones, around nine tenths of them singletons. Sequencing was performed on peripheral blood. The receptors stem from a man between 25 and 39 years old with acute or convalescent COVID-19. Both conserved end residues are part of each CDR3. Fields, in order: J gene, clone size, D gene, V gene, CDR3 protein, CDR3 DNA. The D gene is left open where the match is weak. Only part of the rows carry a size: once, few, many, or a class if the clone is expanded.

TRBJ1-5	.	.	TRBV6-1	CASSDGGAQGQPQHF	TGTGCCAGCAGTGATGGGGGGGCGCAGGGTCAGCCCCAGCATTTT
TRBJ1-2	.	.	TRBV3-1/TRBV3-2	CASSQDRVGYTF	TGTGCCAGCAGCCAAGATCGGGTCGGCTACACCTTC
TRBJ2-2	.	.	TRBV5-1	CASSKEGGPANTGELFF	TGCGCCAGCTCCAAAGAGGGAGGCCCGGCGAACACCGGGGAGCTGTTTTTT
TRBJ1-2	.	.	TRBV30	CAWVPEDHYGYTF	TGTGCCTGGGTCCCGGAGGACCACTATGGCTACACCTTC
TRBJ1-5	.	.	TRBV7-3	CASSLPGQPQHF	TGTGCCAGCAGCTTACCCGGGCAGCCCCAGCATTTT
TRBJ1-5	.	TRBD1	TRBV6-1	CASSEGTGGNQPQHF	TGTGCCAGCAGTGAAGGGACAGGGGGCAATCAGCCCCAGCATTTT
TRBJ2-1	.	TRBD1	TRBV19	CASGRGQAVQFF	TGTGCCAGCGGAAGGGGGCAGGCGGTTCAGTTCTTC
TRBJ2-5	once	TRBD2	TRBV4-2	CASSQETSPRETQYF	TGTGCCAGCAGCCAAGAGACTAGCCCCAGGGAGACCCAGTACTTC
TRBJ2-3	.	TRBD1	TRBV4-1	CASSPRVDRAYSDTQYF	TGCGCCAGCAGTCCTCGAGTGGACAGGGCTTACTCAGATACGCAGTATTTT
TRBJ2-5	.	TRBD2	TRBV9	CASSVDGGGKETQYF	TGTGCCAGCAGCGTAGATGGCGGGGGAAAAGAGACCCAGTACTTC
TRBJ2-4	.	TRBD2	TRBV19	CASERGGAKNIQYF	TGTGCCAGCGAGCGGGGGGGAGCCAAAAACATTCAGTACTTC
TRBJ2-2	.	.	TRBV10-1	CASSDNARRAGELFF	TGCGCCAGCAGTGACAACGCGAGGAGAGCCGGGGAGCTGTTTTTT
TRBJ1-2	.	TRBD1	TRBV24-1	CATSDLQGVHGYTF	TGTGCCACCAGTGATTTGCAGGGGGTTCATGGCTACACCTTC
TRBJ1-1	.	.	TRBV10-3	CAISDTGGANTEAFF	TGTGCCATCAGTGATACCGGGGGAGCGAACACTGAAGCTTTCTTT
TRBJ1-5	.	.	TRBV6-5	CASSYSRNSNQPQHF	TGTGCCAGCAGTTACTCGCGGAATAGCAATCAGCCCCAGCATTTT
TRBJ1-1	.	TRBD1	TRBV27	CASSWGGQGEAFF	TGTGCCAGCAGTTGGGGGGGACAGGGTGAAGCTTTCTTT
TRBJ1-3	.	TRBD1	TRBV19	CASSNTGGARNTIYF	TGTGCCAGTTCCAATACAGGGGGCGCGAGAAACACCATATATTTT
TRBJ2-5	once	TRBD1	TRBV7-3	CASSSGQGGTQYF	TGTGCCAGCAGCTCTGGACAGGGTGGGACCCAGTACTTC
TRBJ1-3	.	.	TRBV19	CASTKDIWNTIYF	TGTGCCAGTACCAAGGACATCTGGAACACCATATATTTT
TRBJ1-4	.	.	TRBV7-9	CASSLMGSRDEKLFF	TGTGCCAGCAGCTTAATGGGGAGCAGAGATGAAAAACTGTTTTTT